Below, 29 T cell receptor beta chains from the same sample are listed, as sequenced in a study of blood T cell repertoires in COVID-19. Libraries were prepared by immunoSEQ multiplex PCR; TCRdb keeps only in-frame clonotypes and omits some of them. The repertoire holds over 350,000 clones, more than 75% seen once, with more than 0.95% in the top ten. The sequenced sample was PBMCs or T cells enriched from blood (not recorded which). These receptors were taken from a woman aged 18-29 years who had recovered from COVID-19.

The gene calls are TRBV5-1 and TRBJ1-1; D is unclear. Trimming removed 4 bases from V and 3 bases from J, with 7 bases in between. Germline assignment: CDR1 SGHRS and CDR2 YFSETQ. The CDR3 extends over 12 amino acids. The CDR3 DNA follows: TGCGCCAGCAGCCGAGAGGACACTGAAGCTTTCTTT. Amino acids: CASSREDTEAFF.

The V gene is TRBV2, the J gene TRBJ2-4; possibly TRBD1 for D (7 bases). Per the germline V gene, CDR1 is SNHLY and CDR2 is FYNNEI. The V gene lost 7 bases and the J gene lost 6 bases, with 19 bases spanning the gap. CDR3 length equals 15 residues. The CDR3 DNA sequence: TGTGCCAGCAAGGTGGAGGGACAGCCGGTAAACATTCAGTACTTC. It specifies CASKVEGQPVNIQYF.

J is TRBJ1-2 and V is TRBV7-2; D uncertain. The CDR3 spans 16 residues. The germline V gene has CDR1 SGHTA and CDR2 FQGNSA. The ends were cut back, 5 bases at V and 5 bases at J, with 21 bases in the middle. The CDR3 bases are TGTGCCAGCAGCCAGAGGGAGCGGACGTCGGAGTATGGCTACACCTTC. It yields the protein CASSQRERTSEYGYTF.

The chain joins TRBV6-6 to TRBJ2-7; 8 positions match TRBD2. Germline V CDR1 and CDR2: MNHNY, SVGAGI (reference sequence). The CDR3 runs to 16 residues. Trimming cost V 0 bases and J 0 bases; bases outside gene matches: 4. The CDR3 DNA is TGTGCCAGCAGTTACTCGGAGCGGGGGCCCTCCTACGAGCAGTACTTC. The encoded protein is CASSYSERGPSYEQYF.

This clone was observed a single time. V gene TRBV24-1 combines with J gene TRBJ2-3, with 11 nucleotides matching TRBD2. The CDR3 is 19 residues long. Per germline, CDR1 KGHDR and CDR2 SFDVKD. After removal of 1 base from V and 2 bases from J, the junction contained 10 bases not matched to a gene. CDR3: CATSDFRRTSGHSTDTQYF. The CDR3 nucleotides are TGTGCCACCAGTGATTTTCGGAGGACTAGCGGGCACTCCACAGATACGCAGTATTTT.

The CDR3 reads CASCNTGGGEKLFF. The CDR3, as DNA: TGTGCCAGCTGCAATACAGGGGGCGGTGAAAAACTGTTTTTT. This chain uses TRBV7-2 with TRBJ1-4; 9 bases align to TRBD1. CDR1 is SGHTA and CDR2 is FQGNSA in the germline V gene. This CDR3 region has 14 residues. V lost 8 bases, J lost 7 bases, and 8 bases stayed unmatched.

The rearrangement joins TRBV6-2 or TRBV6-3 to TRBJ2-5, with 9 nucleotides matching TRBD1. Germline CDR1 and CDR2: MNHEY and SVGEGT. This CDR3 comprises 15 residues. With V trimmed by 4 bases and J by 4 bases, 7 bases remained unmatched. This CDR3 reads CASSSDRGALETQYF. CDR3 in DNA: TGTGCCAGCAGTTCGGACAGGGGAGCCCTAGAGACCCAGTACTTC.

The chain is built from TRBV30 and TRBJ1-4; 8 bases fit TRBD1. Trimming cost V 1 base and J 6 bases; bases outside gene matches: 7. The V gene's germline CDR1 is GTSNPN and CDR2 SVGIG (reference sequence). The CDR3 length is 15 residues. In DNA, the CDR3 is TGTGCCTGGAGTGGTACCGGGACAGGCTATGAAAAACTGTTTTTT. Translation gives CAWSGTGTGYEKLFF.

The gene calls are TRBV4-2 and TRBJ2-1; 10 bases fit TRBD2. V shed 4 bases and J 5 bases; nucleotides not matched to a gene: 11. The CDR3 covers 17 residues. The germline gives CDR1 LGHNA, CDR2 YNFKEQ. This CDR3 is CASSPRGQRGGHNEQFF. The CDR3 DNA reads as TGTGCCAGCAGCCCCCGAGGGCAGCGGGGGGGCCACAATGAGCAGTTCTTC.

This chain joins TRBV9 and TRBJ1-5; no clear D. V dropped 0 bases and J dropped 5 bases, with 12 bases sitting between them. Germline CDR1 SGDLS, CDR2 YYNGEE. The CDR3 covers 15 residues. The CDR3 here is CASSVGVREDQPQHF. In DNA form, the CDR3 reads TGTGCCAGCAGCGTAGGAGTGAGGGAAGATCAGCCCCAGCATTTT.

This sequence joins TRBV29-1 and TRBJ2-7; 9 bases agree with TRBD2. Germline CDR1 is SQVTM and CDR2 is ANQGSEA. V lost 0 bases and J lost 2; bases outside the gene matches: 2. The length of the CDR3 is 14 residues. The CDR3 bases are TGCAGCGTTGAAGAGGCGGGGGGGGCCTACGAGCAGTACTTC. This gives the protein CSVEEAGGAYEQYF.

This clone was found a few times. The V call is TRBV7-9, the J call TRBJ1-6, with 9 bases identical to TRBD1. CDR1 SEHNR and CDR2 FQNEAQ come from the germline V gene (reference sequence). Losses at the gene ends were 0 bases for V and 9 bases for J; bases not matched to a gene: 3. This CDR3 is 15 amino acids long. CDR3 sequence reads: CASSLAGQGISPLHF. DNA for the CDR3: TGTGCCAGCAGCTTAGCGGGACAGGGTATTTCACCCCTCCACTTT.

The CDR3: CASSLGLYSNQPQHF. CDR3 coding DNA: TGTGCCAGCAGTCTCGGACTGTATAGCAATCAGCCCCAGCATTTT. The chain combines TRBV7-2 with TRBJ1-5; no definite D call. Looked up from germline, CDR1 is SGHTA and CDR2 is FQGNSA. The V end was cut by 6 bases, the J end by 0 bases, with 12 bases between. The CDR3 is 15 amino acids.

The CDR3 protein is CASSLSADTQYF. Written as DNA, the CDR3 is TGTGCCAGCAGCTTGTCCGCAGATACGCAGTATTTT. This chain connects TRBV5-6 to TRBJ2-3; D remains unclear. The CDR3 spans 12 residues. The ends were cut back, 1 base at V and 4 bases at J, with 4 bases in the middle. CDR1 SGHDT and CDR2 YYEEEE come from the germline V gene.

The J gene is TRBJ1-1, the V gene TRBV10-3; D is uncertain. Trimming pared 5 bases from V and 0 bases from J, leaving 16 bases between. The length of the CDR3 is 16 residues. CDR1 ENHRY and CDR2 SYGVKD come from the germline V gene. This CDR3 is CAISWEGGGVNTEAFF. As DNA, the CDR3 is TGTGCCATCAGTTGGGAGGGTGGAGGTGTGAACACTGAAGCTTTCTTT.

V gene TRBV18 combines with J gene TRBJ1-1; the D gene is possibly TRBD1 (6 bases). The CDR3 has 16 amino acids. CDR1 and CDR2 (germline): KGHSH, LQKENI. The V gene lost 2 bases and the J gene lost 0 bases, with 13 bases spanning the gap. The CDR3 DNA follows: TGTGCCAGCTCACCAACCGTACGGACAGTGAACACTGAAGCTTTCTTT. Translated: CASSPTVRTVNTEAFF. Filled out from reference TRBV18 and TRBJ1-1, the complete variable domain reads NAGVMQNPRHLVRRRGQEARLRCSPMKGHSHVYWYRQLPEEGLKFMVYLQKENIIDESGMPKERFSAEFPKEGPSILRIQQVVRGDSAAYFCASSPTVRTVNTEAFFGQGTRLTVV.

The V call is TRBV19, the J call TRBJ1-4; 9 bases match TRBD1. Germline loops: CDR1 LNHDA, CDR2 SQIVND (reference sequence). This CDR3 comprises 15 residues. With 9 bases clipped from V and 3 bases from J, the junction kept 8 bases outside the gene matches. The DNA of the CDR3 is TGTGCCAGAAACCGGGACAGGGAGTCTAATGAAAAACTGTTTTTT. Encoded protein: CARNRDRESNEKLFF.

The chain employs TRBV5-1 and TRBJ2-3; tentative D call: TRBD2 (8 bases). CDR1 and CDR2 (germline): SGHRS, YFSETQ. V was cut by 0 bases and J by 4 bases, with 15 bases left in between. The CDR3 totals 16 residues. DNA of the CDR3: TGCGCCAGCAGCTTGGCCCCGGGGGGGACAGCAGATACGCAGTATTTT. Amino acid sequence: CASSLAPGGTADTQYF.

On this clone: This CDR3 is also generated by other DNA sequences in the sample. CDR3 sequence (DNA): TGTGCCAGCAGCGTAGACGGGGGCAATCAGCCCCAGCATTTT. It encodes CASSVDGGNQPQHF. The chain carries TRBV9 and TRBJ1-5; D gene uncertain. The V gene's germline CDR1 is SGDLS and CDR2 YYNGEE. Trimming cost V 0 bases and J 2 bases, with 6 bases left between them. The CDR3 sequence is 14 residues long.

The rearrangement links TRBV5-8 to TRBJ2-3, with TRBD2 matching over 13 bases. The CDR3 extends over 16 amino acids. J gave up 3 bases and V 4 bases, and 5 bases lay outside the gene matches. Per the germline V gene, CDR1 is SGHTS and CDR2 is YDEGEE. The DNA of the CDR3 is TGTGCCAGCAGCAGTCCGGGACTAGCGGGGACAGATACGCAGTATTTT. This gives the protein CASSSPGLAGTDTQYF.

This clone has just a few counts. The gene calls are TRBV5-8 and TRBJ1-1; the D gene is possibly TRBD1 (6 bases). The CDR3 consists of 12 residues. The germline gives CDR1 SGHTS, CDR2 YDEGEE. V gave up 2 bases and J gave up 11 bases, with 13 bases separating them. CDR3 residues: CASSFGGAIAFF. In DNA, the CDR3 is TGTGCCAGCAGCTTTGGGGGGGCTATCGCTTTCTTT.

The sample holds a few counts of this clone. V usage is TRBV5-8 and J usage is TRBJ1-6, with TRBD1 as a possible D gene (6 bases). CDR1 SGHTS and CDR2 YDEGEE come from the germline V gene. The CDR3 sequence is 15 residues long. V gave up 2 bases and J gave up 6 bases, with 12 bases separating them. CDR3 bases: TGTGCCAGCAGCTTCCAGGGGAGAGGTAATTCACCCCTCCACTTT. Translated, it gives CASSFQGRGNSPLHF.

This clone was recorded a few times. V is TRBV19 and J is TRBJ1-6, with D unresolved. The germline V gene encodes CDR1 LNHDA and CDR2 SQIVND (reference sequence). Trimming stripped 5 bases from V and 7 bases from J, with 9 bases between. The CDR3 sequence is 13 residues long. The CDR3 sequence: CASSVTVNSPLHF. The CDR3, as DNA: TGTGCCAGTAGTGTAACAGTCAATTCACCCCTCCACTTT.

The genes are TRBV23-1 and TRBJ1-5; the match to TRBD1 covers 7 bases. TRBV23-1 is filed as an ORF, its function uncertain. The CDR3 is 15 residues long. The ends lost 4 bases at V and 5 bases at J; junction bases unmatched: 8. The CDR3 DNA is TGCGCCAGCAGTCGCCTGACAGGGTTTGATCAGCCCCAGCATTTT. Its protein product is CASSRLTGFDQPQHF.

Only one count was recorded for this clone. The rearrangement uses TRBV28 and TRBJ1-4, with D possibly being TRBD1 (6 bases). CDR1 and CDR2 (germline): MDHEN, SYDVKM. This CDR3 has 17 residues. V lost 4 bases and J 0 bases, leaving 15 bases between the germline ends. CDR3 sequence: CASSSPTGRSTNEKLFF. The CDR3, as DNA: TGTGCCAGCAGTTCCCCAACAGGGCGCTCAACTAATGAAAAACTGTTTTTT.

This chain links TRBV3-1 (or the pseudogene TRBV3-2) with TRBJ2-3, with 9 bases lining up with TRBD2. V gave up 5 bases and J gave up 0 bases; unmatched junction bases: 6. Germline values: CDR1 LGHDT, CDR2 YNNKEL (reference sequence). The CDR3 is made up of 16 amino acids. The CDR3 reads CASSYYSGGSTDTQYF. In DNA, the CDR3 is TGTGCCAGCAGCTACTATAGCGGGGGAAGCACAGATACGCAGTATTTT.

The chain joins TRBV5-1 to TRBJ1-3, with TRBD1 identical over 7 bases. V lost 4 bases to trimming and J lost 4 bases; unmatched junction nucleotides: 5. The CDR3 runs 14 residues. Germline values: CDR1 SGHRS, CDR2 YFSETQ. CDR3 residues: CASSPGTEGNTIYF. In nucleotides, the CDR3 is TGCGCCAGCAGCCCCGGGACAGAAGGAAACACCATATATTTT.

This clone was seen just once. The chain joins TRBV21-1 to TRBJ2-4; the table's D call of TRBD2 was not tested on the DNA. TRBV21-1 is described as a pseudogene. The CDR3 length is 17 residues. The CDR3 region has the DNA TGTGCCAGCAGCGCAAAGACGGGACCAAGCCCGGGGGACATTCAGTACTTC. As protein: CASSAKTGPSPGDIQYF.

V usage is TRBV30 and J usage is TRBJ1-6; possible D gene TRBD1, 5 bases. The V end lost 5 bases, the J end lost 6 bases, and 8 bases lay between the germline ends. CDR3 length equals 12 residues. CDR1 is GTSNPN and CDR2 is SVGIG in the germline V gene (reference sequence). CDR3: CAWDQGNSPLHF. The CDR3 DNA sequence: TGTGCCTGGGACCAGGGTAATTCACCCCTCCACTTT. Variable domain in full (rest from reference TRBV30 and TRBJ1-6): SQTIHQWPATLVQPVGSPLSLECTVEGTSNPNLYWYRQAAGRGLQLLFYSVGIGQISSEVPQNLSASRPQDRQFILSSKKLLLSDSGFYLCAWDQGNSPLHFGNGTRLTVT.